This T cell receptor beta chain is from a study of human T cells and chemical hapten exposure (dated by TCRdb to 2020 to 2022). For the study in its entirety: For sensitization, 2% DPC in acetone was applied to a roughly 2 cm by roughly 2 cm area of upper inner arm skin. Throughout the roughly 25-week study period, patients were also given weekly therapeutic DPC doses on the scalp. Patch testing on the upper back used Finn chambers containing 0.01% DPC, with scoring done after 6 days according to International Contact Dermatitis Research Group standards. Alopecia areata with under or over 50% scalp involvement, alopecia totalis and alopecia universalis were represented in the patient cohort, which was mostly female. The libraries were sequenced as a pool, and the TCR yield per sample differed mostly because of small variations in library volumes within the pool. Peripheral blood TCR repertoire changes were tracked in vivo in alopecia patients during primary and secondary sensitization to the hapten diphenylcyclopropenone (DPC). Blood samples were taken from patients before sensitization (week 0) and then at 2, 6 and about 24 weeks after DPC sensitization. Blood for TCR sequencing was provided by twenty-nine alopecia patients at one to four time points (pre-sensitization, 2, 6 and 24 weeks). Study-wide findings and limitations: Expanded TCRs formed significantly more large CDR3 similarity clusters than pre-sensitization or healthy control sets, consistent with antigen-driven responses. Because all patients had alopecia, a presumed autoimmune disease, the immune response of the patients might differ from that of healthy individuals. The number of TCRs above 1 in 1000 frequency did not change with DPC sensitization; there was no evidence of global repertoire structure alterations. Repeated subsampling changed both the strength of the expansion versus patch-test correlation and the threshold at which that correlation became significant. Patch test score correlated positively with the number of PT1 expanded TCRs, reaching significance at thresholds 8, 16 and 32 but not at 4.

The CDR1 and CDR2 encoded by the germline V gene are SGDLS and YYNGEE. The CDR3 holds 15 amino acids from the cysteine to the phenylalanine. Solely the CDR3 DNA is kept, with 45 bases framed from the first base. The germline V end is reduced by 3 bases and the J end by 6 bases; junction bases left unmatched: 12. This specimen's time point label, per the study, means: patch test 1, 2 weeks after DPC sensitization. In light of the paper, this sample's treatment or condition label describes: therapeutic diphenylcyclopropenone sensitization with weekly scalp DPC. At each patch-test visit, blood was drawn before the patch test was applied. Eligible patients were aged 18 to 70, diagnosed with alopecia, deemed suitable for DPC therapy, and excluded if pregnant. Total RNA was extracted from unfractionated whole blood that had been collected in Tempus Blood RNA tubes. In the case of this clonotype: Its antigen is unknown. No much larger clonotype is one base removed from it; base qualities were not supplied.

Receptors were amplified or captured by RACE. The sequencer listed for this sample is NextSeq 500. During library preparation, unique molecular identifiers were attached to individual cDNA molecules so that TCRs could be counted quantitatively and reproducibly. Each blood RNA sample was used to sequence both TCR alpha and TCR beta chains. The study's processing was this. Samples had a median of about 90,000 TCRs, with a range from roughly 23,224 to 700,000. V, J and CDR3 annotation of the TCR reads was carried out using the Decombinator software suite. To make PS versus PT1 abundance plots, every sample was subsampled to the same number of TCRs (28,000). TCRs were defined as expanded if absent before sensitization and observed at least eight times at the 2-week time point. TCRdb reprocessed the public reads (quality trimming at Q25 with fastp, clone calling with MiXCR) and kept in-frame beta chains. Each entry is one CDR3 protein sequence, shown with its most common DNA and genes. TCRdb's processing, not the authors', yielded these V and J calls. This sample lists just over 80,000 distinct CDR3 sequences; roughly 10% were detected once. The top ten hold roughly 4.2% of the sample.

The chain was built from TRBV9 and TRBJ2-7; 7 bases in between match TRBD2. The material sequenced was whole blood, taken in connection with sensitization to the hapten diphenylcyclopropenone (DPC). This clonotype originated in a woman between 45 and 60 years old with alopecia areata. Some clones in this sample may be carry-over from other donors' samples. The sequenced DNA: TGTGCCAGCAGCGCAGGAGGGACTACCGCGGCCGAGCAGTACTTC. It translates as CASSAGGTTAAEQYF. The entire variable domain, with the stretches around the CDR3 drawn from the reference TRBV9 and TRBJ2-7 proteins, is DSGVTQTPKHLITATGQRVTLRCSPRSGDLSVYWYQQSLDQGLQFLIQYYNGEERAKGNILERFSAQQFPDLHSELNLSSLELGDSALYFCASSAGGTTAAEQYFGPGTRLTVT.